These T cell receptor beta chains were read from a single sample in a study of T cell responses to AZD1222 COVID-19 vaccine. Profiled with immunoSEQ multiplex PCR; TCRdb holds only in-frame clones, not every one. Here the sample spans 85,000 to 100,000 clones, more than 80% being singletons. The sample was peripheral blood, taken on day 0 of AZD1222 vaccination. The receptors come from an adult in good health. Both conserved end residues are part of each CDR3. The order of the fields is J gene, V gene, clone size, D gene, CDR3 protein, CDR3 DNA. D genes are given only for firm matches. Clone sizes are given selectively: once, few, many, or a class where the clone is expanded.

TRBJ2-1,TRBV9,NA,TRBD2,CASSVQRDGNNEQFF,TGTGCCAGCAGCGTCCAGCGGGACGGTAACAATGAGCAGTTCTTC
TRBJ1-5,TRBV19,NA,NA,CASSMDWQPQHF,TGTGCCAGTAGTATGGACTGGCAGCCCCAGCATTTT
TRBJ1-2,TRBV7-2,NA,NA,CASSPNPGTTNGYTF,TGTGCCAGCAGCCCAAATCCCGGGACAACTAATGGCTACACCTTC
TRBJ1-2,TRBV12-5,NA,NA,CASGLALREYGYTF,TGTGCTAGTGGTTTGGCCCTACGGGAGTATGGCTACACCTTC
TRBJ1-1,TRBV25-1,NA,NA,CASSFGVAPEAFF,TGTGCCAGCAGTTTTGGGGTCGCTCCTGAAGCTTTCTTT
TRBJ2-5,TRBV5-4,NA,NA,CASSLGAGATQYF,TGTGCCAGCAGCTTGGGGGCAGGAGCGACCCAGTACTTC
TRBJ2-2,TRBV5-1,NA,NA,CASSLVQRNTGELFF,TGCGCCAGCAGCTTGGTGCAGCGGAACACCGGGGAGCTGTTTTTT
TRBJ2-1,TRBV5-1,NA,NA,CASSLVQQYNEQFF,TGCGCCAGCAGCTTGGTACAGCAATACAATGAGCAGTTCTTC
TRBJ1-5,TRBV21-1,NA,NA,CASSTRGQKDSNQPQHF,TGTGCCAGCAGCACAAGGGGACAGAAAGATAGCAATCAGCCCCAGCATTTT
TRBJ1-5,TRBV18,NA,NA,CASSKGQSNQPQHF,TGTGCCAGCTCAAAAGGACAGAGCAATCAGCCCCAGCATTTT
TRBJ2-1,TRBV7-8,NA,TRBD2,CASSLGAGGRYNEQFF,TGTGCCAGCAGCTTAGGAGCGGGGGGGCGTTACAATGAGCAGTTCTTC
TRBJ1-6,TRBV3-1/TRBV3-2,NA,NA,CASSQDRQNSPLHF,TGTGCCAGCAGCCAAGATCGACAGAATTCACCCCTCCACTTT
TRBJ2-5,TRBV10-1,NA,TRBD1,CASLTTGEQETQYF,TGCGCCAGCCTAACAACAGGGGAACAAGAGACCCAGTACTTC
TRBJ1-1,TRBV2,NA,NA,CASSEGRGRGNTEAFF,TGTGCCAGCAGTGAAGGAAGGGGTCGGGGGAACACTGAAGCTTTCTTT
TRBJ1-3,TRBV6-1,NA,NA,CASSDGRRSTIYF,TGTGCCAGCAGTGATGGGCGCAGGAGCACCATATATTTT
TRBJ1-4,TRBV4-3,NA,NA,CASSPKVATNEKLFF,TGCGCCAGCAGCCCGAAGGTGGCCACTAATGAAAAACTGTTTTTT
TRBJ2-1,TRBV7-9,NA,TRBD1,CASRRDRVANEQFF,TGTGCCAGCAGAAGGGACAGGGTGGCCAATGAGCAGTTCTTC
TRBJ1-1,TRBV12-5,NA,NA,CASGFGRGRRGTEAFF,TGTGCTAGTGGTTTCGGGAGGGGGAGGAGAGGCACTGAAGCTTTCTTT
TRBJ1-3,TRBV4-1,once,NA,CASSQGLAGFGNTIYF,TGCGCCAGCAGCCAGGGTCTGGCGGGTTTTGGAAACACCATATATTTT
TRBJ2-1,TRBV19,NA,NA,CASSISPRSSYNEQFF,TGTGCCAGTAGTATCTCTCCGCGGAGCTCCTACAATGAGCAGTTCTTC
TRBJ2-5,TRBV6-2/TRBV6-3,NA,NA,CASSRNYQETQYF,TGTGCCAGCAGCAGGAATTACCAAGAGACCCAGTACTTC
TRBJ1-5,TRBV12-3/TRBV12-4,NA,NA,CASSFGNQPQHF,TGTGCCAGCAGTTTTGGAAATCAGCCCCAGCATTTT
TRBJ2-7,TRBV5-1,NA,NA,CASSLGPKITYEQYF,TGCGCCAGCAGCTTGGGACCGAAGATTACCTACGAGCAGTACTTC
TRBJ2-1,TRBV19,NA,TRBD2,CASSAPLAGGAAGEQFF,TGTGCCAGTAGTGCCCCACTAGCGGGAGGGGCCGCTGGAGAGCAGTTCTTC
TRBJ2-3,TRBV6-4,NA,TRBD2,CASSSDAGGTDTQYF,TGTGCCAGCAGTTCAGACGCGGGGGGCACAGATACGCAGTATTTT
TRBJ2-7,TRBV28,NA,NA,CASSLVQGGSSYEQYF,TGTGCCAGCAGTTTAGTCCAGGGGGGCTCCTCCTACGAGCAGTACTTC
TRBJ2-7,TRBV28,NA,NA,CASSLLGAGEQYF,TGTGCCAGCAGTTTACTGGGGGCGGGCGAGCAGTACTTC
TRBJ2-5,TRBV18,once,NA,CASSPRTGRETQYF,TGTGCCAGCTCGCCCCGGACCGGCCGGGAGACCCAGTACTTC
TRBJ2-2,TRBV5-1,NA,NA,CASSQDWADTGELFF,TGCGCCAGCAGCCAGGACTGGGCGGACACCGGGGAGCTGTTTTTT
TRBJ2-2,TRBV7-2,few,TRBD1,CASSLYRGAGELFF,TGTGCCAGCAGCTTATACAGGGGAGCTGGGGAGCTGTTTTTT
TRBJ1-2,TRBV29-1,NA,NA,CSVDERGNGYTF,TGCAGCGTTGATGAAAGGGGGAATGGCTACACCTTC
TRBJ1-1,TRBV20-1,few,NA,CSAWMNTEAFF,TGCAGTGCATGGATGAACACTGAAGCTTTCTTT
TRBJ1-6,TRBV6-5,NA,NA,CASRTVQGASPLHF,TGTGCCAGCAGGACAGTACAGGGTGCTTCACCCCTCCACTTT
TRBJ1-4,TRBV10-3,NA,NA,CAISESGITNEKLFF,TGTGCCATCAGTGAGTCGGGGATAACTAATGAAAAACTGTTTTTT
TRBJ1-2,TRBV2,NA,NA,CASSESQGHTF,TGTGCCAGCAGTGAAAGTCAGGGGCACACCTTC
TRBJ1-1,TRBV3-1/TRBV3-2,NA,NA,CASSHPKTARANTEAFF,TGTGCCAGCAGCCATCCGAAGACAGCCCGAGCGAACACTGAAGCTTTCTTT
TRBJ1-1,TRBV4-1,NA,NA,CASSYISHPGASRNTEAFF,TGCGCCAGCAGCTACATCTCCCACCCAGGTGCGAGCCGGAACACTGAAGCTTTCTTT
TRBJ1-3,TRBV19,NA,NA,CASSIGTENTIYF,TGTGCCAGTAGTATTGGGACGGAAAACACCATATATTTT
TRBJ1-2,TRBV6-5,NA,NA,CASSYVDSNYGYTF,TGTGCCAGCAGTTATGTTGACTCCAACTATGGCTACACCTTC
TRBJ2-5,TRBV5-1,NA,NA,CANRLGEETQYF,TGCGCCAACAGACTAGGGGAAGAGACCCAGTACTTC
TRBJ1-2,TRBV3-1/TRBV3-2,NA,NA,CASSQSPPAGGGYTF,TGTGCCAGCAGCCAGTCCCCACCTGCAGGAGGCGGCTACACCTTC
TRBJ2-2,TRBV12-3/TRBV12-4,NA,NA,CASSPFPTGELFF,TGTGCCAGCAGCCCTTTCCCCACCGGGGAGCTGTTTTTT
TRBJ2-4,TRBV27,NA,NA,CASSPRRESKNIQYF,TGTGCCAGCAGTCCAAGACGGGAGTCCAAAAACATTCAGTACTTC
TRBJ2-3,TRBV18,NA,NA,CASSPRADTDTQYF,TGTGCCAGCTCACCAAGGGCAGACACAGATACGCAGTATTTT
TRBJ1-5,TRBV19,NA,NA,CASSIGLEPQHF,TGTGCCAGTAGTATTGGGTTGGAGCCCCAGCATTTT
TRBJ2-1,TRBV24-1,NA,TRBD1,CATSDRGQGLGNEQFF,TGTGCCACCAGTGACCGCGGACAGGGTTTGGGCAATGAGCAGTTCTTC
TRBJ1-4,TRBV30,NA,NA,CAWSEGRLNEKLFF,TGTGCCTGGAGTGAGGGACGCCTCAATGAAAAACTGTTTTTT
TRBJ1-2,TRBV5-4,NA,TRBD1,CASSLGDRARGYTF,TGTGCCAGCAGCTTGGGCGACAGGGCTCGCGGCTACACCTTC
TRBJ1-1,TRBV5-8,NA,NA,CASSFGMNTEAFF,TGTGCCAGCAGCTTCGGTATGAACACTGAAGCTTTCTTT
TRBJ2-1,TRBV9,NA,NA,CASSVTGQSEEQFF,TGTGCCAGCAGCGTCACAGGACAGTCGGAAGAGCAGTTCTTC